The entry below gives a single T cell receptor beta chain sequence along with its context. Its antigen is still unknown. This sample was taken from a study of blood T cells in healthy people across ages. General study findings and limits: Compared with aged donors, long-lived donors showed fewer expanded clones, suggesting selection.

The CDR3 covers 15 residues. Deletions cut 5 bases from V and 5 bases from J, with 19 bases between. CDR1 SGHTA and CDR2 FQGNSA come from the germline V gene. Every donor contributed about 10 milliliters of peripheral blood by blood draw. Each sample yielded at least 6 million isolated PBMCs. The authors ran a second PCR of 7 to 11 cycles using a sample-barcoded 5' primer and a J-beta primer mix. Tags on each cDNA molecule came from a template-switch adaptor with 12 random nucleotides. In TCRdb, the 5' RACE reads were re-called with MiXCR into one record per CDR3 protein. The sample has hundreds of thousands of distinct CDR3 sequences, 55% to 70% seen once.

This receptor was obtained from a man younger than 40 in good health. Input material: blood. V gene TRBV7-2 combines with J gene TRBJ2-7, with D uncertain. The CDR3 sequence is CASSLRARRSDEQYF. DNA for the CDR3: TGTGCCAGCAGCCTCCGTGCTAGGCGGTCTGACGAGCAGTACTTC.